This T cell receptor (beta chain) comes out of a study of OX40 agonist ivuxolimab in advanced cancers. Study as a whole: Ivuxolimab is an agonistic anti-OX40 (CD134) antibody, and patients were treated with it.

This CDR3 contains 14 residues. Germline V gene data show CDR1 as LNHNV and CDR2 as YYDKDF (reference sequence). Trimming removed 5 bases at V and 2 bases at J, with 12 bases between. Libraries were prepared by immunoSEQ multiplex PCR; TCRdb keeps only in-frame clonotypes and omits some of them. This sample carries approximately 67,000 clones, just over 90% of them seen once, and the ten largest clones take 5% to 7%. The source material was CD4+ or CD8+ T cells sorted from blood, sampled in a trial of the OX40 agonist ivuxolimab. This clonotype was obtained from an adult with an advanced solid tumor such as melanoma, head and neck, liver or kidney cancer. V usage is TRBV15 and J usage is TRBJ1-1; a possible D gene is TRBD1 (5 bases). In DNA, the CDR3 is TGTGCCACCAGCCCCGAGCAGGGTAACACTGAAGCTTTCTTT. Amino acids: CATSPEQGNTEAFF.